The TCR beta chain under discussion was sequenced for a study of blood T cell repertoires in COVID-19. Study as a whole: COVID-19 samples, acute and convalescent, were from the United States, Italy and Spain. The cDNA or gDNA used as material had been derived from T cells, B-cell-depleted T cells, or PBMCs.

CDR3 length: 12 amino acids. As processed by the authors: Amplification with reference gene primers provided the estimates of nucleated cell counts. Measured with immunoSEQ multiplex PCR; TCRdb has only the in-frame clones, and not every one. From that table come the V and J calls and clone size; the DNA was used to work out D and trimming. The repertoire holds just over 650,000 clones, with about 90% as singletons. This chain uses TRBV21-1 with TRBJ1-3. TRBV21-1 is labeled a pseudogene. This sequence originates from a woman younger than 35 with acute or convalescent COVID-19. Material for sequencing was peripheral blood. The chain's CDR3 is CASRGEGNTIYF. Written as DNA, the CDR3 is TGTGCCAGCAGGGGAGAGGGAAACACCATATATTTT.